The 4 T cell receptor beta chains in this list originate from one sample, sequenced in a study of blood T cell repertoires in COVID-19. Data came from immunoSEQ multiplex PCR; TCRdb stores just in-frame clones and leaves some out. Of about 190,000 clones listed, about four fifths were seen once; the top ten hold around 3.5%. Sequences were obtained from PBMCs or T cells enriched from blood (not recorded which). The receptors derive from a woman in her thirties who had recovered from COVID-19.

CDR3: CASSTGQKNTEAFF. Here the CDR3 DNA reads TGTGCCAGTAGTACGGGACAGAAGAACACTGAAGCTTTCTTT. The J gene is TRBJ1-1, the V gene TRBV19; 7 bases are shared with TRBD1. The CDR3 is 14 residues long. V gave up 4 bases and J gave up 1 base; unmatched junction bases: 3. The germline CDR1 and CDR2 sequences are LNHDA and SQIVND (reference sequence).

A single count supports this clone. V usage is TRBV18 and J usage is TRBJ1-4; TRBD1 might be the D (6 bases). The CDR3 is 15 amino acids. V lost 6 bases and J 6 bases, leaving 17 bases between the germline ends. Germline CDR1 KGHSH, CDR2 LQKENI. The CDR3 DNA reads as TGTGCCAGCTCCCCAGACCAGGGGATTTATGAAAAACTGTTTTTT. Translated, it gives CASSPDQGIYEKLFF.

The chain is built from TRBV5-4 and TRBJ2-3; 9 bases map to TRBD2. Germline CDR1 and CDR2: SGHNT and YYREEE (reference sequence). J gave up 4 bases and V 0 bases, and 6 bases lay outside the gene matches. CDR3 length: 16 amino acids. CDR3 sequence: CASSLAGGGASDTQYF. CDR3 DNA sequence: TGTGCCAGCAGCTTGGCGGGCGGGGGGGCCTCAGATACGCAGTATTTT.

The CDR3 region has the DNA TGTGCCAGCACCCTAGGCGGGGGGTTGGGAGGCACTGAAGCTTTCTTT. As protein: CASTLGGGLGGTEAFF. The V gene is TRBV28, the J gene TRBJ1-1; D perhaps matches TRBD1 (5 bases). The length of the CDR3 is 16 residues. CDR1 MDHEN and CDR2 SYDVKM come from the germline V gene. Trimming removed 7 bases from V and 4 bases from J, with 22 bases in between.